This T cell receptor (beta chain) was sequenced during a study of cytomegalovirus exposure and HLA in healthy donors. Study-wide points: Most TCR sequences were rare, but some public TCRs occurred in many donors. Within the data, a cluster of highly shared sequence variants was likely a sequencing artifact. An analysis done earlier found most TCR beta V segments productive about 90% or about 30% of the time.

Germline V lookup: CDR1 MRHNA, CDR2 SNTAGT. V dropped 4 bases and J dropped 4; count of bases not matched to a gene: 0. CDR3 size: 13 residues. As to this clone: Its antigen remains unknown.

Amplification used 60 Vbeta primers and 13 Jbeta primers. This table comes from immunoSEQ multiplex PCR, and its TCRdb copy is limited to in-frame clones, with some not included. This table holds roughly 120,000 clones, 77% found once. Sequencing input: PBMCs. This sequence was found in a human donor in good health. V usage is TRBV6-4 and J usage is TRBJ2-2; TRBD2 matches at 7 bases. Here the CDR3 DNA reads TGTGCCAGCAGTGTAGCGGGCACCGGGGAGCTGTTTTTT. Translation: CASSVAGTGELFF.